The 13 T cell receptor beta chains below come from one sample, sequenced in a study of blood T cell repertoires in COVID-19. TCRdb keeps only in-frame clones here, not all; method: immunoSEQ multiplex PCR. The table shows approximately 100,000 clones, with about 81% occurring only once. The specimen sequenced was peripheral blood. The source is an older woman with acute or convalescent COVID-19.

This chain connects TRBV5-4 to TRBJ2-3; 9 bases align to TRBD2. The CDR3 has 18 residues. Germline trimming cut 0 bases from V and 0 bases from J; bases unmatched to any gene: 8. Per the germline V gene, CDR1 is SGHNT and CDR2 is YYREEE (reference sequence). CDR3 in DNA: TGTGCCAGCAGCTTGGCCACTGGGCTAGCGGGGAGCACAGATACGCAGTATTTT. It translates to CASSLATGLAGSTDTQYF.

V gene TRBV5-1 combines with J gene TRBJ2-5; 7 bases map to TRBD1. V was clipped by 0 bases and J by 0 bases; unmatched bases: 2. From germline, CDR1 is SGHRS and CDR2 YFSETQ. This CDR3 is built from 15 residues. CDR3 nucleotide sequence: TGCGCCAGCAGCTTGGGGGGACAGTACCAAGAGACCCAGTACTTC. This translates into CASSLGGQYQETQYF.

In this sample, this clone turned up once. This chain joins TRBV3-1 (or the pseudogene TRBV3-2) and TRBJ1-2, with 8 bases that match TRBD1. V lost 0 bases to trimming and J lost 4 bases; unmatched junction nucleotides: 13. The CDR3 covers 18 residues. Germline CDR1 LGHDT, CDR2 YNNKEL (reference sequence). The CDR3 loop is CASSQDPGQEDGSYGYTF. CDR3 DNA sequence: TGTGCCAGCAGCCAAGATCCGGGACAGGAAGATGGTAGCTATGGCTACACCTTC.

V usage is TRBV9 and J usage is TRBJ2-2, with TRBD2 identical over 10 bases. CDR1 and CDR2 (germline): SGDLS, YYNGEE. The CDR3 is made up of 15 amino acids. Unmatched junction bases numbered 4, after V lost 3 bases and J lost 5 bases. CDR3 in DNA: TGTGCCAGCAGCGCGAGCGGGGGGGATACCGGGGAGCTGTTTTTT. Residues: CASSASGGDTGELFF.

The chain carries TRBV5-1 and TRBJ2-1; weak D call: TRBD1 (6 bases). V was clipped by 4 bases and J by 10 bases, with 12 bases between them. The CDR3 extends over 12 amino acids. The V gene's germline CDR1 is SGHRS and CDR2 YFSETQ. The CDR3, as DNA: TGCGCCAGCAGCGCAACCGGGACAGAGCAGTTCTTC. Its translation is CASSATGTEQFF.

The J gene is TRBJ1-5, the V gene TRBV7-3, with TRBD1 identical over 9 bases. Per the germline V gene, CDR1 is SGHTA and CDR2 is FQGTGA. J was trimmed by 0 bases and V by 5 bases; bases with no gene match: 20. The CDR3 extends over 21 amino acids. The CDR3 bases are TGTGCCAGCAGCCACGGTCGGGACAGGGAATCCCTAAAGTATAGCAATCAGCCCCAGCATTTT. Translating gives CASSHGRDRESLKYSNQPQHF.

This clone showed up just once. The V gene is TRBV28, the J gene TRBJ1-5; 9 bases map to TRBD1. V lost 4 bases and J lost 9; bases outside the gene matches: 7. Germline CDR1 reads MDHEN; CDR2 reads SYDVKM. This CDR3 region has 14 residues. CDR3 nucleotide sequence: TGTGCCAGCAGTTCCGGACAGGGGTTAAGGCCCCAGCATTTT. Translation: CASSSGQGLRPQHF.

This sequence joins TRBV14 and TRBJ1-6; possibly TRBD1 for D (6 bases). V was cut by 5 bases and J by 6 bases, with 14 bases left in between. The CDR3 is 15 amino acids. Germline V CDR1 and CDR2: SGHDN, FVKESK. In DNA form, the CDR3 reads TGTGCCAGCAGCTTAGGCCAGGGGATTAATTCACCCCTCCACTTT. As protein: CASSLGQGINSPLHF.

In its sample, this clone was seen once. The chain has TRBV5-4 and TRBJ2-6; D gene unclear. Trimming removed 2 bases from V and 2 bases from J, with 8 bases in between. The CDR3 contains 15 residues. Germline CDR1 and CDR2: SGHNT and YYREEE (reference sequence). CDR3 region: CASSLRAAGANVLTF. The CDR3 DNA follows: TGTGCCAGCAGCTTAAGAGCCGCTGGGGCCAACGTCCTGACTTTC.

This sequence joins TRBV9 and TRBJ1-2, with a tentative D call TRBD1 (5 bases). This CDR3 spans 15 amino acids. V lost 0 bases to trimming and J lost 7 bases, with 16 bases between them. CDR1 and CDR2 from the germline V gene are SGDLS and YYNGEE. CDR3 nucleotides: TGTGCCAGCAGCGTAGGGCGGCAGGGTCGGGCTGGCTACACCTTC. Protein product: CASSVGRQGRAGYTF.

The chain is built from TRBV28 and TRBJ1-2; D is perhaps TRBD1 (5 bases). The germline gives CDR1 MDHEN, CDR2 SYDVKM. Trimming cost V 7 bases and J 4 bases, with 16 bases left between them. The CDR3 loop spans 14 amino acids. The CDR3 DNA reads as TGTGCCAGCACCGTGTATAGGGGTGGCTATGGCTACACCTTC. Its translation: CASTVYRGGYGYTF.

The chain carries TRBV27 and TRBJ2-7, with D tentatively TRBD2 (6 bases). Per germline, CDR1 MNHEY and CDR2 SMNVEV (reference sequence). Trimming removed 4 bases at V and 2 bases at J, with 12 bases between. There are 14 residues in the CDR3. Here the CDR3 DNA reads TGTGCCAGCAGTTCCTGGGGGGATACCTACGAGCAGTACTTC. It specifies CASSSWGDTYEQYF.

V is TRBV5-5 and J is TRBJ2-7, with 12 bases fitting TRBD1. This CDR3 has 15 residues. With 4 bases clipped from V and 2 bases from J, the junction kept 4 bases outside the gene matches. CDR1 is SGHKS and CDR2 is YYEKEE in the germline V gene (reference sequence). CDR3 DNA: TGTGCCAGCAGCCCCCGGGACAGGGGGCCCTACGAGCAGTACTTC. This encodes CASSPRDRGPYEQYF. Full variable domain (missing parts from reference TRBV5-5 and TRBJ2-7): DAGVTQSPTHLIKTRGQQVTLRCSPISGHKSVSWYQQVLGQGPQFIFQYYEKEERGRGNFPDRFSARQFPNYSSELNVNALLLGDSALYLCASSPRDRGPYEQYFGPGTRLTVT.